The source of this T cell receptor (beta chain) is a study of blood T cell repertoires in COVID-19. Turning to the study itself: PBMCs, B-cell-depleted T cells, or T cells provided the cDNA or gDNA that made up the material.

TCRdb keeps only in-frame clones here, not all; method: immunoSEQ multiplex PCR. The table has 100,000 to 150,000 clones, approximately 83% seen once. The germline V and J ends were trimmed by 2 bases and 8 bases, with 18 bases remaining between them. Germline CDR1 and CDR2: GTSNPN and SVGIG (reference sequence). This CDR3 is built from 14 residues. This TCR was sampled from a woman aged 45 to 65 with acute or convalescent COVID-19. What was sequenced was peripheral blood. This chain joins TRBV30 and TRBJ1-2; weak D call: TRBD1 (5 bases). DNA for the CDR3: TGTGCCTGGAGTAAGGATAGGGAGGGGAGGGGCTACACCTTC. It translates to CAWSKDREGRGYTF.